This paragraph covers one T cell receptor beta chain sequence. These data originate in a study of tissue T cells after allogeneic stem cell transplantation. The CDR3 totals 13 residues. V was clipped by 2 bases and J by 8 bases, with 12 bases between them. Per the germline V gene, CDR1 is LGHNA and CDR2 is YNFKEQ. CDR3 sequences, V/J genes, frequencies and template counts came from survey-depth TCRbeta sequencing. TCRdb keeps only in-frame clones here, not all; method: immunoSEQ multiplex PCR. The sample has some 25,000 clones, less than 75% seen once; the top ten hold roughly 7.7%. V usage is TRBV4-2 and J usage is TRBJ1-2; TRBD1 is a possible D gene (5 bases). The input for sequencing was tissue from the ileum, taken at autopsy. The sequence came from an older female donor with lung cancer. DNA of the CDR3: TGTGCCAGCAGCCAAAAAAGGACATTCGGCTACACCTTC. Its translation is CASSQKRTFGYTF.